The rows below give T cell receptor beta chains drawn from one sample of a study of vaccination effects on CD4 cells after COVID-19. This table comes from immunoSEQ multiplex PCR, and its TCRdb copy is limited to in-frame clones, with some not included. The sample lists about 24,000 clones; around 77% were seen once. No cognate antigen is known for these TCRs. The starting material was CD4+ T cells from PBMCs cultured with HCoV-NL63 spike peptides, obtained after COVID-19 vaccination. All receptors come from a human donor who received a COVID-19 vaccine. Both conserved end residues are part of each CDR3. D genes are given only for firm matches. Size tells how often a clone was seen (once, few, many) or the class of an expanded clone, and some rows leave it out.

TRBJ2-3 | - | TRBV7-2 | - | CASSLVMGGTDTQYF | TGTGCCAGCAGCTTAGTTATGGGGGGCACAGATACGCAGTATTTT
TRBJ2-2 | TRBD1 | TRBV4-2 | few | CASSQSPSGTGGNTGELFF | TGTGCCAGCAGCCAATCCCCCTCCGGGACAGGGGGCAACACCGGGGAGCTGTTTTTT
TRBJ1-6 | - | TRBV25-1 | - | CASRGHFGSPLHF | TGTGCCAGCCGAGGACACTTTGGTTCACCCCTCCACTTT
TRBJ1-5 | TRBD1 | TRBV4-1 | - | CASSSNRDRGQPQHF | TGCGCCAGCAGTTCAAACCGGGACAGGGGTCAGCCCCAGCATTTT
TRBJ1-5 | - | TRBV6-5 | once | CASSRRNQPQHF | TGTGCCAGCAGTCGGCGTAATCAGCCCCAGCATTTT
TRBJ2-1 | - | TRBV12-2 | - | CASRLALLVKSLNEQFF | TGTGCAAGTCGCTTAGCCCTACTAGTCAAGTCTTTGAATGAGCAGTTCTTC
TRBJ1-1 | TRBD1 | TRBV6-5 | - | CASSYSSRTGATEAFF | TGTGCCAGCAGTTACTCGTCCCGGACAGGGGCGACTGAAGCTTTCTTT
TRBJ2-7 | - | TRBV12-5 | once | CASGLGIYEQYF | TGTGCTAGTGGTTTAGGGATCTACGAGCAGTACTTC
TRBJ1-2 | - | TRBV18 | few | CASSPRDKATGSNYGYTF | TGTGCCAGCTCACCACGGGACAAGGCGACAGGTTCTAACTATGGCTACACCTTC
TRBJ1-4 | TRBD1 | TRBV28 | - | CASSSRRTQGATNEKLFF | TGTGCCAGCAGTTCCCGTAGGACGCAGGGGGCGACTAATGAAAAACTGTTTTTT
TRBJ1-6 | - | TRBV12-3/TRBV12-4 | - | CASNQGGSPLHF | TGTGCCAGCAACCAGGGAGGGTCACCCCTCCACTTT
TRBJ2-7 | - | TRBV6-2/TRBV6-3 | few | CASSYSDYEQYF | TGTGCCAGCAGTTACTCGGACTACGAGCAGTACTTC
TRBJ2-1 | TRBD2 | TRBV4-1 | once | CASSQWTSASYNEQFF | TGCGCCAGCAGCCAATGGACTAGCGCTTCCTACAATGAGCAGTTCTTC
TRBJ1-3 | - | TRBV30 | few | CAWSVLRVSGNTIYF | TGTGCCTGGAGTGTACTCAGGGTCTCTGGAAACACCATATATTTT
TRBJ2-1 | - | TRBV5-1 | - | CASSLDDYSYNEQFF | TGCGCCAGCAGCTTGGACGACTACTCCTACAATGAGCAGTTCTTC